The 23 T cell receptor beta chains below were found in one sample sequenced in a study of blood T cell repertoires in COVID-19. The repertoire was sequenced with immunoSEQ multiplex PCR; TCRdb's copy has only in-frame clones and lacks some. The sample consists of 25,000 or so clones, 85% to 95% of them appearing once. The sequencing input was peripheral blood. The source is a woman aged 45 to 65 with active COVID-19.

This clone was observed a few times. The V and J genes are TRBV28 and TRBJ1-2, with TRBD1 identical over 9 bases. Germline V gene sequence: CDR1 MDHEN, CDR2 SYDVKM. The CDR3 length is 16 residues. V lost 3 bases to trimming and J lost 5 bases; unmatched junction nucleotides: 10. The CDR3 sequence is CASSFTGQGKAYGYTF. The CDR3 nucleotides are TGTGCCAGCAGTTTTACGGGACAGGGAAAAGCTTATGGCTACACCTTC.

The J gene is TRBJ2-1, the V gene TRBV5-1; no clear D gene. Deletions cut 4 bases from V and 0 bases from J, with 11 bases between. This CDR3 has 15 amino acids. The germline gives CDR1 SGHRS, CDR2 YFSETQ. The CDR3 nucleotides are TGCGCCAGCAGCCTGGGCCTAAGCTCCTACAATGAGCAGTTCTTC. Protein: CASSLGLSSYNEQFF.

The chain links TRBV5-1 to TRBJ2-7, with a possible D match to TRBD1 (6 bases). This CDR3 has 15 amino acids. The germline gives CDR1 SGHRS, CDR2 YFSETQ. Trimming left V 1 base short and J 0 bases short, with 11 bases between. The DNA for the CDR3 is TGCGCCAGCAGCTTGAAGCAGGGGAACTCCTACGAGCAGTACTTC. Translation: CASSLKQGNSYEQYF.

The rearrangement uses TRBV19 and TRBJ2-2; D is unresolved. V lost 7 bases and J lost 5, with 14 bases in between. The CDR3 length is 14 residues. Looked up from germline, CDR1 is LNHDA and CDR2 is SQIVND (reference sequence). Here the CDR3 reads CASTVTVGTGELFF. The CDR3 nucleotides read TGTGCCAGTACCGTGACTGTTGGTACCGGGGAGCTGTTTTTT.

The rearrangement uses TRBV5-1 and TRBJ2-5, with a possible D match to TRBD2 (6 bases). The CDR3 spans 13 residues. With 7 bases removed from V and 5 bases from J, the gap between germline ends came to 15 bases. Germline CDR1 reads SGHRS; CDR2 reads YFSETQ. CDR3 sequence: CASREKLGETQYF. CDR3 DNA: TGCGCCAGCCGGGAGAAGTTGGGGGAGACCCAGTACTTC. Using reference TRBV5-1 and TRBJ2-5 for the parts outside the CDR3, the full variable domain is KAGVTQTPRYLIKTRGQQVTLSCSPISGHRSVSWYQQTPGQGLQFLFEYFSETQRNKGNFPGRFSGRQFSNSRSEMNVSTLELGDSALYLCASREKLGETQYFGPGTRLLVL.

This chain links TRBV28 with TRBJ2-6; possible D gene TRBD1, 6 bases. Germline V lookup: CDR1 MDHEN, CDR2 SYDVKM. Trimming pared 5 bases from V and 0 bases from J, leaving 17 bases between. This CDR3 has 18 amino acids. The CDR3 nucleotides read TGTGCCAGCAGTACCCTTTTCTCAGGGGTCTCTGGGGCCAACGTCCTGACTTTC. Residues: CASSTLFSGVSGANVLTF. Together with reference TRBV28 and TRBJ2-6, the CDR3 gives the full variable domain: DVKVTQSSRYLVKRTGEKVFLECVQDMDHENMFWYRQDPGLGLRLIYFSYDVKMKEKGDIPEGYSVSREKKERFSLILESASTNQTSMYLCASSTLFSGVSGANVLTFGAGSRLTVL.

The rearrangement uses TRBV12-3 or TRBV12-4 and TRBJ1-2; D unresolved. The CDR3 totals 12 residues. The ends were cut back, 2 bases at V and 8 bases at J, with 9 bases in the middle. The CDR3 DNA is TGTGCCAGCAGTTTAATTCCCGGGGGCTACACCTTC. This encodes CASSLIPGGYTF.

This clone was seen a few times. The chain combines TRBV18 with TRBJ2-3, with a possible D match to TRBD2 (6 bases). V shed 5 bases and J shed 4 bases, with 16 bases lying between them. The CDR3 covers 15 residues. Germline lookup yields CDR1 KGHSH and CDR2 LQKENI. The CDR3, as DNA: TGTGCCAGCTCAATGCTGGAGGGCAACGCAGATACGCAGTATTTT. Protein product: CASSMLEGNADTQYF.

The chain uses TRBV29-1 and TRBJ2-3; 8 nucleotides line up with TRBD2. With V trimmed by 5 bases and J by 0 bases, 13 bases remained unmatched. The germline CDR1 and CDR2 sequences are SQVTM and ANQGSEA. CDR3 length: 17 amino acids. The DNA for the CDR3 is TGCAGCGTTCGGGGGGGAGGGCCGAAACTTAGCACAGATACGCAGTATTTT. Protein sequence: CSVRGGGPKLSTDTQYF.

Concerning this clone: Sequence at one end of the junction differs from germline and may be a read error. V is TRBV7-7 and J is TRBJ2-1; 12 bases match TRBD2. This CDR3 spans 19 amino acids. Germline-derived CDR1 and CDR2 are SSHAT and FNYEAQ (reference sequence). The DNA of the CDR3 is TGTGCTAGCAGCTTAGAAACCCTAGCGGGGGGGAGCTCCTACAATGAGCAGTTCTTC. It is translated as CASSLETLAGGSSYNEQFF.

V is TRBV5-1 and J is TRBJ2-5; 9 positions match TRBD2. Trimming took 0 bases from V and 5 from J; bases not matched to a gene: 5. Germline CDR1 is SGHRS and CDR2 is YFSETQ. CDR3 length: 15 amino acids. CDR3 amino acids: CASSLVSSGVETQYF. CDR3 coding DNA: TGCGCCAGCAGCTTGGTTTCTAGCGGGGTGGAGACCCAGTACTTC. The full variable domain, its missing parts supplied by reference TRBV5-1 and TRBJ2-5, is KAGVTQTPRYLIKTRGQQVTLSCSPISGHRSVSWYQQTPGQGLQFLFEYFSETQRNKGNFPGRFSGRQFSNSRSEMNVSTLELGDSALYLCASSLVSSGVETQYFGPGTRLLVL.

V gene TRBV2 combines with J gene TRBJ2-3; TRBD1 agrees at 9 bases. The CDR3 is made up of 15 amino acids. Trimming at V came to 1 base and at J to 5 bases, leaving 4 bases not matched to a gene. The V gene's germline CDR1 is SNHLY and CDR2 FYNNEI. The CDR3 region has the DNA TGTGCCAGCAGTGAAGGGGACAGGGCAAAAGATACGCAGTATTTT. Translation gives CASSEGDRAKDTQYF.

V and J are TRBV7-3 and TRBJ2-1; 7 bases fit TRBD2. Germline-derived CDR1 and CDR2 are SGHTA and FQGTGA. The CDR3 is 16 amino acids. V gave up 5 bases and J gave up 0 bases; unmatched junction bases: 7. The CDR3 DNA reads TGTGCCAGCAGCCTCGGGCGGGAGAGCTCCTACAATGAGCAGTTCTTC. Translated: CASSLGRESSYNEQFF.

This chain links TRBV9 with TRBJ2-2; TRBD1 agrees at 10 bases. The germline CDR1 and CDR2 sequences are SGDLS and YYNGEE. This CDR3 is 18 amino acids long. V was pared by 0 bases and J by 3 bases, with 8 bases of the junction left unmatched. The DNA for the CDR3 is TGTGCCAGCAGCGTAGCTCTTCCGGGACAGGGGCACACCGGGGAGCTGTTTTTT. Translation: CASSVALPGQGHTGELFF.

This clone was recorded a few times. This chain joins TRBV2 and TRBJ2-7; D remains ambiguous. The CDR3 has 12 amino acids. Deletions cut 6 bases from V and 3 bases from J, with 9 bases between. Germline V lookup: CDR1 SNHLY, CDR2 FYNNEI. CDR3 DNA: TGTGCCAGCAGACTTGTCGGCTACGAGCAGTACTTC. Translating it yields CASRLVGYEQYF.

This chain connects TRBV2 to TRBJ2-7, with a tentative D call TRBD1 (5 bases). V gave up 8 bases and J gave up 2 bases, with 10 bases separating them. The germline V gene has CDR1 SNHLY and CDR2 FYNNEI. The CDR3 is made up of 12 amino acids. Here the CDR3 DNA reads TGTGCCAGCGGGGCAGGGACCTACGAGCAGTACGTC. Protein sequence: CASGAGTYEQYV.

This chain connects TRBV28 to TRBJ2-7; weak D call: TRBD1 (6 bases). This CDR3 has 10 residues. Germline loops: CDR1 MDHEN, CDR2 SYDVKM. CDR3 loop: CAIGPGTLDV. As DNA, the CDR3 is TGTGCCATAGGACCCGGGACACTCGACGTC.

CDR3: CASSQDRGLMEQYF. In DNA, the CDR3 is TGTGCCAGCAGCCAGGACAGAGGATTGATGGAGCAGTACTTC. This rearrangement joins TRBV5-4 to TRBJ2-7, with a weak D call TRBD1 (6 bases). V was clipped by 4 bases and J by 7 bases, with 18 bases between them. Germline-derived CDR1 and CDR2 are SGHNT and YYREEE (reference sequence). The CDR3 is 14 amino acids.

The chain couples TRBV10-3 to TRBJ1-5; maybe TRBD1 (5 bases). The CDR3 contains 14 residues. CDR1 and CDR2 (germline): ENHRY, SYGVKD. Trimming pared 8 bases from V and 6 bases from J, leaving 17 bases between. CDR3: CAIAGGLGAQPQHF. The DNA of the CDR3 is TGTGCCATCGCGGGAGGGTTAGGGGCTCAGCCCCAGCATTTT.

The rearrangement uses TRBV25-1 and TRBJ2-2; D is perhaps TRBD1 (5 bases). Germline CDR1 and CDR2: MGHDK and SYGVNS. Trimming took 4 bases from V and 4 from J, leaving 13 bases between them. The CDR3 loop spans 15 amino acids. CDR3 protein: CASSGYRLGTGELFF. In DNA, the CDR3 is TGTGCCAGCAGTGGCTACAGGTTGGGCACCGGGGAGCTGTTTTTT.

The J gene is TRBJ1-1, the V gene TRBV12-3 or TRBV12-4; D unclear. Trimming shortened V by 3 bases and J by 4 bases, and 9 bases separated the two germline ends. The CDR3 length is 13 residues. CDR3 sequence (DNA): TGTGCCAGCAGTTTGGGCCCAGGCACTGAAGCTTTCTTT. Its protein product is CASSLGPGTEAFF.

The gene calls are TRBV5-4 and TRBJ2-2, with 7 bases matching TRBD2. This CDR3 spans 14 amino acids. Losses at the gene ends were 2 bases for V and 7 bases for J; bases not matched to a gene: 5. Germline V lookup: CDR1 SGHNT, CDR2 YYREEE (reference sequence). The CDR3 sequence is CASSLLAGGGELFF. The DNA for the CDR3 is TGTGCCAGCAGCTTATTAGCGGGTGGCGGGGAGCTGTTTTTT.

The CDR3 region is CASSPVAGKEYGYTF. The CDR3 DNA reads TGTGCCAGCTCACCAGTCGCAGGGAAGGAGTATGGCTACACCTTC. The V gene is TRBV18, the J gene TRBJ1-2, with D possibly being TRBD1 (5 bases). The CDR3 runs 15 residues. The V and J ends lost 2 bases and 5 bases respectively, with 15 bases between them. The V gene's germline CDR1 is KGHSH and CDR2 LQKENI.